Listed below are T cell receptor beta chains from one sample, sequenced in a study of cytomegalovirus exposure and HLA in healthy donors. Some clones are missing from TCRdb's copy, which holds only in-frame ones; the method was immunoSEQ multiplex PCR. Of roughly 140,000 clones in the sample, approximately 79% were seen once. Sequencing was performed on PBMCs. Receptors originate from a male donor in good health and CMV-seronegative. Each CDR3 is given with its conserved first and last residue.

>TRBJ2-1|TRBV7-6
CASSPRDRGFDEQFF
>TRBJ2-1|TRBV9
CAGAPGGGRYNEQFF
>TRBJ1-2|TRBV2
CASSARGFVGPGGYTF
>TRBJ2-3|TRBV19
CASSISSGRGDTQYF
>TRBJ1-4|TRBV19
CASRTGTNEKLFF
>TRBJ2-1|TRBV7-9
CASSLRQGIVDEQFF
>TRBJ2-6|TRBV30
CACHRSPLGSGANVLTF
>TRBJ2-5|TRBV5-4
CASSEGQGAVETQYF
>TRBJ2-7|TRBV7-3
CASSFRQGLSYEQYF
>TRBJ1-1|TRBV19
CASSPRGQVNTEAFF
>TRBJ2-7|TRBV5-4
CASRRSGTSGYEQYF
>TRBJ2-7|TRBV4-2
CASSQDTRREQYF
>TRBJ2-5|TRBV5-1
CASSPGGASGGETQYF
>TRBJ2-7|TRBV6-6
CASSYSGGSSYEQYF
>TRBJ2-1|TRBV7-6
CASSRDRVIHEQFF
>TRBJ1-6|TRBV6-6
CASSRVGGSYNSPLHF
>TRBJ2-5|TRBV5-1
CASSRDFQETQYF
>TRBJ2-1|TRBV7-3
CASSLTGGDGEQFF
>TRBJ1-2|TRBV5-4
CASSERQGANGYTF
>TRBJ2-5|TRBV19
CASSIDGRRLQETQYF